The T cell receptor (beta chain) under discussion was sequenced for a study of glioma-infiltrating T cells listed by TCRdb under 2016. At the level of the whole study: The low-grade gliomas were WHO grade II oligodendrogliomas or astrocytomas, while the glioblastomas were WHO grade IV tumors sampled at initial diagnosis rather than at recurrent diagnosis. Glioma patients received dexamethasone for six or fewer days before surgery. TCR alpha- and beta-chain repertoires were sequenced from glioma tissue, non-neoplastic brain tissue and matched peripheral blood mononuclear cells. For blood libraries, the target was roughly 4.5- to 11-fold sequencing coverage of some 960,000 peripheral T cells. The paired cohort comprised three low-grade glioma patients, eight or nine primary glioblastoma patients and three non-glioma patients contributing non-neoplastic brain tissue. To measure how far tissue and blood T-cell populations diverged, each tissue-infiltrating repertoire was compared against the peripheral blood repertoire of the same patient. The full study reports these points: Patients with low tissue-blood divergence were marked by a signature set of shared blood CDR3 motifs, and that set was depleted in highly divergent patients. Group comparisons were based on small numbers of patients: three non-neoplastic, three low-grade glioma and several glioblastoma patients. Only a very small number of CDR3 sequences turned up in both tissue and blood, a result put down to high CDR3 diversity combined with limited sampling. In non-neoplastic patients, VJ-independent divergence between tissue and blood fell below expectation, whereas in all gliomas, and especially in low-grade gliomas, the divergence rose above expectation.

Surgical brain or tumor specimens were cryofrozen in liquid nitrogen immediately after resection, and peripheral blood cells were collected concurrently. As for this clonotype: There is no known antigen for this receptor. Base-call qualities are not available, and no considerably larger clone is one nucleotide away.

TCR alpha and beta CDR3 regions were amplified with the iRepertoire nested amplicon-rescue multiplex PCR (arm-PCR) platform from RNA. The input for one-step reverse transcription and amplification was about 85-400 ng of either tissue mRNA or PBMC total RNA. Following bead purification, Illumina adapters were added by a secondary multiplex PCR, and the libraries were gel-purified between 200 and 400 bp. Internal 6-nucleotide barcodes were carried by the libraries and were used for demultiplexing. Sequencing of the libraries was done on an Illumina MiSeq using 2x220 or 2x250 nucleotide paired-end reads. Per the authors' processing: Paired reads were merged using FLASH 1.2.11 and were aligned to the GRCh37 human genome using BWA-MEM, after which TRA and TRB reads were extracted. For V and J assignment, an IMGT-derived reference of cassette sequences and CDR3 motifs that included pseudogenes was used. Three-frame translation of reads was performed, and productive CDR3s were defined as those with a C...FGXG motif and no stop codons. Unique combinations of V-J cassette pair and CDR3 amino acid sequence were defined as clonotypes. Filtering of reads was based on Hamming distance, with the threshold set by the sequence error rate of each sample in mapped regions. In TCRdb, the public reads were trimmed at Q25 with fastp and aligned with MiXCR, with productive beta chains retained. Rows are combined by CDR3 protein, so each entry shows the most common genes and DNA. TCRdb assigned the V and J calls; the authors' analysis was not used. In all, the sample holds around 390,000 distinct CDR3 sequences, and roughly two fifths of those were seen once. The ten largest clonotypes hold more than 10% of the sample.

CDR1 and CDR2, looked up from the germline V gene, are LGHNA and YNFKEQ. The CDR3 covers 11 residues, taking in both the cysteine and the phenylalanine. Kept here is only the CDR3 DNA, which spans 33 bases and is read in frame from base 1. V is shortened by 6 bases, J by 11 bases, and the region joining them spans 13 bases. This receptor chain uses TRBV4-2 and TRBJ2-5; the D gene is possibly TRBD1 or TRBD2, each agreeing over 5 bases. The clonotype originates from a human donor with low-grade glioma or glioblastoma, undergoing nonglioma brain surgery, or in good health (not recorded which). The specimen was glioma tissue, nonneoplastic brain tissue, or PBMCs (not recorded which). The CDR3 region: CASRGETAQYF. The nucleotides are TGTGCCAGCAGGGGAGAGACAGCACAGTACTTC.